Below, 8 T cell receptor beta chains from the same sample are listed, as sequenced in a study of patients and donors after allogeneic stem cell transplantation. TCRdb reanalysed the RT-PCR reads using MiXCR and keeps one entry per CDR3 protein. The table has some 880,000 distinct CDR3 sequences, roughly 18% seen once. Source material: blood, either unsorted or a sorted T cell fraction (not recorded which). These receptors were collected from a human donor who was either an allogeneic HSCT recipient or a stem cell or donor lymphocyte infusion donor (not recorded which). It is not recorded whose cells these are; they may come from a transplant donor.

This clonotype was seen a few times. The J gene is TRBJ2-5, the V gene TRBV7-9; 7 bases agree with TRBD2. V dropped 6 bases and J dropped 5; count of bases not matched to a gene: 15. Germline V gene sequence: CDR1 SEHNR, CDR2 FQNEAQ (reference sequence). This CDR3 contains 16 residues. The CDR3 is CASSPTSVSLMETQYF. CDR3 sequence (DNA): TGTGCCAGCAGTCCAACTAGCGTCTCCCTGATGGAGACCCAGTACTTC.

The V call is TRBV20-1, the J call TRBJ2-5; TRBD1 is a possible D gene (6 bases). Germline V gene lookup returns CDR1 DFQATT and CDR2 SNEGSKA (reference sequence). The CDR3 has 14 amino acids. Trimming removed 3 bases at V and 1 base at J, with 12 bases between. This CDR3 is CSARWGPSQETQYF. The CDR3 DNA reads as TGCAGTGCTAGGTGGGGGCCAAGCCAAGAGACCCAGTACTTC.

The rearrangement links TRBV12-3 or TRBV12-4 to TRBJ2-4; 9 bases are shared with TRBD2. V gave up 7 bases and J gave up 13 bases; unmatched junction bases: 8. The length of the CDR3 is 12 residues. The CDR3 DNA reads TGTGCCAGCACCCCGAGTAGCGGGAGACAGTACTTC. The encoded protein is CASTPSSGRQYF.

CDR3 amino acids: CASSLFLGTSGGPYEQYF. The CDR3 coding sequence is TGTGCCAGCAGCTTATTCCTCGGGACTAGCGGGGGTCCCTACGAGCAGTACTTC. The V and J genes are TRBV11-2 and TRBJ2-7; 14 bases map to TRBD2. The germline gives CDR1 SGHAT, CDR2 FQNNGV. The CDR3 covers 18 residues. V shed 2 bases and J 2 bases; nucleotides not matched to a gene: 8.

This clonotype came up a few times. The rearrangement links TRBV5-1 to TRBJ2-1; D perhaps matches TRBD1 (7 bases). V was cut by 2 bases and J by 0 bases, with 15 bases left in between. CDR1 SGHRS and CDR2 YFSETQ come from the germline V gene. This CDR3 has 17 amino acids. CDR3 region: CASSFQGGRFSYNEQFF. CDR3 DNA: TGCGCCAGCAGCTTTCAGGGGGGAAGGTTCTCCTACAATGAGCAGTTCTTC.

This clonotype was counted ten times or more. A read error may produce the germline difference seen at one junction end. The CDR3, as DNA: TGCGCCAGCAGGTTGGGACTAGCGGGAGGAAAGAACAATGAGCAGTTCTTC. This sequence encodes CASRLGLAGGKNNEQFF. The chain carries TRBV5-1 and TRBJ2-1; TRBD2 agrees at 15 bases. From germline, CDR1 is SGHRS and CDR2 YFSETQ. This CDR3 spans 17 amino acids.

The chain joins TRBV20-1 to TRBJ2-3; 8 positions agree with TRBD2. This CDR3 contains 13 residues. Per germline, CDR1 DFQATT and CDR2 SNEGSKA (reference sequence). V gave up 3 bases and J gave up 6 bases; unmatched junction bases: 5. DNA for the CDR3: TGCAGTGCTAGCCCGGGGGGGCCCGATACGCAGTATTTT. Protein: CSASPGGPDTQYF.

This clonotype occurred a few times. The chain carries TRBV5-1 and TRBJ1-2; 7 bases match TRBD1. The CDR3 has 17 amino acids. Germline CDR1 reads SGHRS; CDR2 reads YFSETQ. V shed 4 bases and J 3 bases; nucleotides not matched to a gene: 15. CDR3 protein: CASSPDRLKDRYYGYTF. CDR3 nucleotides: TGCGCCAGCAGCCCGGACCGTTTAAAGGACAGGTACTATGGCTACACCTTC. The whole variable domain, remainder taken from reference TRBV5-1 and TRBJ1-2, is KAGVTQTPRYLIKTRGQQVTLSCSPISGHRSVSWYQQTPGQGLQFLFEYFSETQRNKGNFPGRFSGRQFSNSRSEMNVSTLELGDSALYLCASSPDRLKDRYYGYTFGSGTRLTVV.